These 29 T cell receptor beta chains came from one sample sequenced in a study of T cell responses to AZD1222 COVID-19 vaccine. Assay used: immunoSEQ multiplex PCR; TCRdb lists only in-frame clones, some missing. The sample carries about 45,000 clones, roughly 89% recorded once. The specimen comprised peripheral blood, sampled 28 days after the second AZD1222 dose. The receptors here all came from an adult who received the AZD1222 COVID-19 vaccine.

The CDR3: CASSEGFMNTEAFF. CDR3 sequence (DNA): TGTGCCAGCAGTGAGGGATTCATGAACACTGAAGCTTTCTTT. The V and J genes are TRBV2 and TRBJ1-1; D is undetermined. This CDR3 comprises 14 residues. Germline V lookup: CDR1 SNHLY, CDR2 FYNNEI. V shed 3 bases and J shed 0 bases, with 8 bases lying between them. The whole variable domain, filled in from reference TRBV2 and TRBJ1-1, reads EPEVTQTPSHQVTQMGQEVILRCVPISNHLYFYWYRQILGQKVEFLVSFYNNEISEKSEIFDDQFSVERPDGSNFTLKIRSTKLEDSAMYFCASSEGFMNTEAFFGQGTRLTVV.

This chain connects TRBV18 to TRBJ1-5; the match to TRBD1 covers 9 bases. The CDR3 is 15 residues long. With 6 bases clipped from V and 6 bases from J, the junction kept 9 bases outside the gene matches. The germline CDR1 and CDR2 sequences are KGHSH and LQKENI. As DNA, the CDR3 is TGTGCCAGCTCCCGGGGAGGGACAGGGACTCAGCCCCAGCATTTT. This translates into CASSRGGTGTQPQHF. The full variable domain, completed using reference TRBV18 and TRBJ1-5, is NAGVMQNPRHLVRRRGQEARLRCSPMKGHSHVYWYRQLPEEGLKFMVYLQKENIIDESGMPKERFSAEFPKEGPSILRIQQVVRGDSAAYFCASSRGGTGTQPQHFGDGTRLSIL.

The chain links TRBV5-1 to TRBJ1-1; D is possibly TRBD1 (5 bases). In germline, CDR1 is SGHRS, CDR2 YFSETQ. The CDR3 sequence is 14 residues long. The V end was cut by 0 bases, the J end by 3 bases, with 9 bases between. Written as DNA, the CDR3 is TGCGCCAGCAGCTTGGGGGGGTCGTACACTGAAGCTTTCTTT. This gives the protein CASSLGGSYTEAFF.

The rearrangement links TRBV5-1 to TRBJ2-7; 8 bases agree with TRBD2. The germline V gene encodes CDR1 SGHRS and CDR2 YFSETQ. The CDR3 is 14 residues long. The ends lost 4 bases at V and 0 bases at J; junction bases unmatched: 3. CDR3 loop: CASSRGTSSYEQYF. The CDR3 DNA sequence: TGCGCCAGCAGCCGCGGGACTAGCTCCTACGAGCAGTACTTC.

This chain joins TRBV27 and TRBJ2-1, with 9 bases matching TRBD2. The CDR3 length is 14 residues. Trimming cost V 3 bases and J 12 bases; bases outside gene matches: 9. The germline gives CDR1 MNHEY, CDR2 SMNVEV (reference sequence). The CDR3 DNA reads TGTGCCAGCAGTTTGACAGGATTAGCGGGAGCGCAGTTCTTC. Protein: CASSLTGLAGAQFF.

The J gene is TRBJ1-1, the V gene TRBV4-1; TRBD1 matches at 11 bases. This CDR3 has 15 amino acids. Germline V gives CDR1 MGHRA, CDR2 YSYEKL. V was clipped by 4 bases and J by 4 bases; unmatched bases: 5. CDR3 protein: CASSRGQGAFTEAFF. The CDR3 coding sequence is TGCGCCAGCAGCCGCGGACAGGGGGCGTTCACTGAAGCTTTCTTT.

This chain connects TRBV7-2 to TRBJ1-2; no firm D call. The germline gives CDR1 SGHTA, CDR2 FQGNSA. Trimming cost V 1 base and J 8 bases, with 11 bases left between them. The CDR3 covers 13 residues. The CDR3 region has the DNA TGTGCCAGCAGCTTAGAGACCCTGCGAGGCTACACCTTC. This codes for CASSLETLRGYTF.

Only a few counts were recorded for this clone. The V and J genes are TRBV3-1 (or the pseudogene TRBV3-2) and TRBJ1-1; D is uncertain. Looked up from germline, CDR1 is LGHDT and CDR2 is YNNKEL (reference sequence). CDR3 size: 18 residues. The V and J ends lost 3 bases and 5 bases respectively, with 25 bases between them. CDR3 loop: CASSQGIPGVRAITEAFF. In nucleotides, the CDR3 is TGTGCCAGCAGCCAGGGGATTCCGGGCGTTAGGGCGATAACTGAAGCTTTCTTT.

The chain recombines TRBV15 with TRBJ1-1; D gene uncertain. CDR1 is LNHNV and CDR2 is YYDKDF in the germline V gene (reference sequence). Trimming left V 7 bases short and J 4 bases short, with 16 bases between. The CDR3 contains 14 residues. CDR3 in DNA: TGTGCCACCAACCCCGGGGTAGTTGGCACTGAAGCTTTCTTT. Its translation: CATNPGVVGTEAFF.

The rearrangement links TRBV19 to TRBJ2-1, with TRBD1 matching over 12 bases. Germline CDR1 LNHDA, CDR2 SQIVND (reference sequence). This CDR3 has 14 residues. V lost 6 bases, J lost 9 bases, and 6 bases stayed unmatched. In DNA form, the CDR3 reads TGTGCCAGTAGCCCAGGGACAGGGGGCCTTGAGCAGTTCTTC. This sequence encodes CASSPGTGGLEQFF. The full variable domain, its missing parts supplied by reference TRBV19 and TRBJ2-1, is DGGITQSPKYLFRKEGQNVTLSCEQNLNHDAMYWYRQDPGQGLRLIYYSQIVNDFQKGDIAEGYSVSREKKESFPLTVTSAQKNPTAFYLCASSPGTGGLEQFFGPGTRLTVL.

This clone has only one observation. V and J are TRBV27 and TRBJ1-2; the match to TRBD1 covers 8 bases. The germline gives CDR1 MNHEY, CDR2 SMNVEV (reference sequence). With 8 bases clipped from V and 3 bases from J, the junction kept 5 bases outside the gene matches. CDR3 length: 13 residues. CDR3 protein: CASGGQGDYGYTF. As DNA, the CDR3 is TGTGCCAGCGGAGGACAGGGAGACTATGGCTACACCTTC.

The chain joins TRBV27 to TRBJ1-1; 9 bases fit TRBD1. Trimming cost V 6 bases and J 3 bases; bases outside gene matches: 5. Germline V gene sequence: CDR1 MNHEY, CDR2 SMNVEV (reference sequence). This CDR3 is built from 14 residues. The CDR3 loop reads CASRSWTGDTEAFF. The CDR3, as DNA: TGTGCCAGCAGGTCCTGGACAGGGGACACTGAAGCTTTCTTT.

The sample holds one count of this clone. This chain joins TRBV20-1 and TRBJ2-1; TRBD1 matches 7 bases. J was trimmed by 8 bases and V by 5 bases; bases with no gene match: 3. Germline loops: CDR1 DFQATT, CDR2 SNEGSKA (reference sequence). There are 11 residues in the CDR3. CDR3 in amino acids: CSAPTGHEQFF. The CDR3 DNA follows: TGCAGTGCTCCGACAGGGCATGAGCAGTTCTTC.

This rearrangement joins TRBV7-9 to TRBJ2-3, with D possibly matching TRBD1 (8 bases). CDR1 is SEHNR and CDR2 is FQNEAQ in the germline V gene (reference sequence). The CDR3 contains 16 residues. V was pared by 7 bases and J by 3 bases, with 20 bases between. CDR3 loop: CASNSGQGGSTDTQYF. Here the CDR3 DNA reads TGTGCCAGCAACTCTGGACAGGGCGGGAGTACAGATACGCAGTATTTT. Looking up the rest from reference TRBV7-9 and TRBJ2-3 gives the full variable domain: DTGVSQNPRHKITKRGQNVTFRCDPISEHNRLYWYRQTLGQGPEFLTYFQNEAQLEKSRLLSDRFSAERPKGSFSTLEIQRTEQGDSAMYLCASNSGQGGSTDTQYFGPGTRLTVL.

This clone was seen a handful of times. The chain couples TRBV5-1 to TRBJ1-2, with D possibly matching TRBD1 (5 bases). CDR3 length equals 13 residues. The V end lost 6 bases, the J end lost 3 bases, and 12 bases lay between the germline ends. Germline values: CDR1 SGHRS, CDR2 YFSETQ. The DNA of the CDR3 is TGCGCCAGCATGGGGGTAGAGGACTATGGCTACACCTTC. Its translation is CASMGVEDYGYTF. Complete variable domain (other parts from reference TRBV5-1 and TRBJ1-2): KAGVTQTPRYLIKTRGQQVTLSCSPISGHRSVSWYQQTPGQGLQFLFEYFSETQRNKGNFPGRFSGRQFSNSRSEMNVSTLELGDSALYLCASMGVEDYGYTFGSGTRLTVV.

The chain recombines TRBV7-2 with TRBJ1-2, with D maybe TRBD1 (6 bases). The CDR3 covers 13 residues. Trimming left V 5 bases short and J 2 bases short, with 9 bases between. Per the germline V gene, CDR1 is SGHTA and CDR2 is FQGNSA. DNA of the CDR3: TGTGCCAGCAGCCCGGACAGAAACTATGGCTACACCTTC. Translating it yields CASSPDRNYGYTF. The whole variable domain, remainder taken from reference TRBV7-2 and TRBJ1-2, is GAGVSQSPSNKVTEKGKDVELRCDPISGHTALYWYRQSLGQGLEFLIYFQGNSAPDKSGLPSDRFSAERTGGSVSTLTIQRTQQEDSAVYLCASSPDRNYGYTFGSGTRLTVV.

The rearrangement uses TRBV4-1 and TRBJ1-6; maybe TRBD1 (5 bases). This CDR3 contains 15 residues. The V gene's germline CDR1 is MGHRA and CDR2 YSYEKL. Between the trimmed V and J ends, which lost 8 bases and 3 bases, there was a span of 14 bases. The CDR3 DNA reads as TGCGCCAGCCGAACCAGGGATAACTATAATTCACCCCTCCACTTT. Translating it yields CASRTRDNYNSPLHF.

This sequence joins TRBV7-8 and TRBJ2-1; D is unresolved. This CDR3 has 15 residues. V was cut by 0 bases and J by 1 base, with 7 bases left in between. Germline V gene sequence: CDR1 SGHVS, CDR2 FQNEAQ. DNA for the CDR3: TGTGCCAGCAGCTTAGCCGGAAGGTCCTACAATGAGCAGTTCTTC. Translation gives CASSLAGRSYNEQFF.

The CDR3 DNA reads TGCGCCAGCAGCTTGGGCTCCGGGACAGGTAATACTGAAGCTTTCTTT. Translating gives CASSLGSGTGNTEAFF. V is TRBV5-1 and J is TRBJ1-1, with 8 nucleotides matching TRBD1. This CDR3 contains 16 residues. CDR1 SGHRS and CDR2 YFSETQ come from the germline V gene. V trimming: 0 bases; J trimming: 5 bases; junction bases outside the gene matches: 9.

This chain connects TRBV6-2 or TRBV6-3 to TRBJ1-1; TRBD1 is a possible D gene (5 bases). V was clipped by 5 bases and J by 7 bases, with 8 bases between them. CDR1 is MNHEY and CDR2 is SVGEGT in the germline V gene. The CDR3 contains 11 residues. This chain's CDR3 is CASSRGVEAFF. The CDR3 coding sequence is TGTGCCAGCAGTAGGGGTGTTGAAGCTTTCTTT.

The V and J genes are TRBV18 and TRBJ1-4; D gene uncertain. This CDR3 has 15 amino acids. Germline CDR1 KGHSH, CDR2 LQKENI. V lost 5 bases, J lost 8 bases, and 18 bases lay in between. The CDR3 sequence is CASSTRTVDGEKLFF. The CDR3 nucleotides read TGTGCCAGCTCAACGAGGACGGTCGATGGGGAAAAACTGTTTTTT.

V usage is TRBV19 and J usage is TRBJ1-5; no definite D call. Trimming pared 3 bases from V and 9 bases from J, leaving 12 bases between. Germline V gene sequence: CDR1 LNHDA, CDR2 SQIVND (reference sequence). This CDR3 has 13 residues. The CDR3 DNA sequence: TGTGCCAGTAGTATGTCAGGCGGATGGCCCCAGCATTTT. Protein product: CASSMSGGWPQHF.

This chain uses TRBV5-8 with TRBJ1-4; D not resolved. The CDR3 covers 15 residues. V was cut by 0 bases and J by 8 bases, with 14 bases left in between. Germline assignment: CDR1 SGHTS and CDR2 YDEGEE. The CDR3 is CASSLGGAPSEKLFF. As DNA, the CDR3 is TGTGCCAGCAGCTTGGGTGGTGCCCCCAGCGAAAAACTGTTTTTT.

The rearrangement uses TRBV24-1 and TRBJ2-5, with D tentatively TRBD1 or TRBD2 (6 bases each). This CDR3 contains 15 residues. From germline, CDR1 is KGHDR and CDR2 SFDVKD. V dropped 0 bases and J dropped 5 bases, with 12 bases sitting between them. This chain's CDR3 is CATSDLEGGRETQYF. The CDR3 coding sequence is TGTGCCACCAGTGATTTGGAGGGGGGCCGGGAGACCCAGTACTTC.

This chain links TRBV3-1 (or the pseudogene TRBV3-2) with TRBJ2-7; no clear D gene. Trimming removed 0 bases from V and 2 bases from J, with 8 bases in between. In germline, CDR1 is LGHDT, CDR2 YNNKEL (reference sequence). The CDR3 loop spans 14 amino acids. CDR3 DNA: TGTGCCAGCAGCCAAGATGGCGCGGCCTACGAGCAGTACTTC. Translated: CASSQDGAAYEQYF.

The sample holds one count of this clone. V is TRBV5-1 and J is TRBJ2-3; no clear D gene. V lost 0 bases, J lost 5 bases, and 10 bases lay in between. The CDR3 loop spans 14 amino acids. Germline assignment: CDR1 SGHRS and CDR2 YFSETQ. This CDR3 is CASSLEEPGDTQYF. The CDR3 nucleotides read TGCGCCAGCAGCTTGGAGGAACCCGGAGATACGCAGTATTTT. The variable domain in full, completed from reference TRBV5-1 and TRBJ2-3, reads KAGVTQTPRYLIKTRGQQVTLSCSPISGHRSVSWYQQTPGQGLQFLFEYFSETQRNKGNFPGRFSGRQFSNSRSEMNVSTLELGDSALYLCASSLEEPGDTQYFGPGTRLTVL.

The rearrangement uses TRBV5-1 and TRBJ2-2; D perhaps matches TRBD1 (6 bases). Trimming stripped 3 bases from V and 8 bases from J, with 11 bases between. Germline V gene sequence: CDR1 SGHRS, CDR2 YFSETQ. CDR3 size: 13 residues. CDR3 protein: CASSWAGTGELFF. The CDR3 DNA reads as TGCGCCAGCAGCTGGGCAGGGACAGGGGAGCTGTTTTTT.

The V gene is TRBV16, the J gene TRBJ1-5; no clear D. The CDR3 length is 13 residues. V was pared by 0 bases and J by 5 bases, with 5 bases between. Germline CDR1 KGHSY, CDR2 FQNENV. CDR3 amino acids: CASSQSEHQPQHF. The CDR3 DNA is TGTGCCAGCAGCCAATCTGAGCATCAGCCCCAGCATTTT.

This clone was picked up one time. The CDR3 region is CASSQVQGQVVQPQHF. Written as DNA, the CDR3 is TGCGCCAGCAGCCAAGTGCAGGGACAGGTGGTCCAGCCCCAGCATTTT. This rearrangement joins TRBV4-1 to TRBJ1-5, with 8 bases aligning to TRBD1. V trimming: 1 base; J trimming: 7 bases; junction bases outside the gene matches: 9. The CDR3 sequence is 16 residues long. Germline values: CDR1 MGHRA, CDR2 YSYEKL.